This TCR beta chain emerged from a study of blood T cells in healthy people across ages (dated by TCRdb to the mid-2010s). For the study in its entirety: In model experiments, roughly one uniquely barcoded TCR beta cDNA molecule per two T cells was captured by template switching. Age-related changes in TCR beta repertoire diversity were measured in the study by deep sequencing normalized with unique cDNA molecular identifiers. The donors were divided into four age groups: young (average around 17 years), middle-aged (under 40), aged (roughly 66) and long-lived (about 90). Donors of different ages were randomly distributed across sequencing lanes to avoid experimental bias. Two additional independent replicas of 1 million unique cDNA reads from the same blood draw were analyzed for two donors (one aged 18 to 30 and one aged 80 or older).

Overall study outcomes, separate from this receptor: A strong correlation was found between observed TCR beta diversity and the percentage of naive T cells measured by flow cytometry. Because the CMV infection status of the donors was unknown, age-related changes in expanded clonotypes may potentially have been confounded. Total diversity estimates from one million sequenced T cells were considered lower bounds and underestimates. As age increased, observed TCR beta diversity per million T cells dropped in a roughly linear way, and a significant reduction was already evident by age 40. Since profiling was done on bulk unsorted PBMCs, naive and antigen-experienced compartments could not be conclusively compared. The long-lived group showed more naive CD4+ T cells, fewer expanded clones and increased TCR diversity than the aged group, suggesting age selection.

The donors were roughly 40 Caucasian individuals from Russia, aged roughly 6 to 90 years, who were systemically healthy. Each donor gave roughly 9 milliliters of peripheral blood, drawn into EDTA-treated Vacutainer tubes. Ficoll-Paque density-gradient centrifugation was used to isolate PBMCs, with at least 7 million per sample. Trizol reagent was used to extract total RNA from the PBMCs, yielding at least 6 micrograms per sample. Naive CD45RAhigh/CD27high T cell percentages were measured by flow cytometry on a PBMC aliquot from every donor. The library was obtained by 5' RACE. The second PCR ran for about 6 to 12 cycles and used a J-beta primer mix along with a sample-barcoded 5' primer. Each TCR beta cDNA molecule received a unique molecular identifier from a template-switch 5' adaptor carrying 12 random nucleotides. At least 2.5 million CDR3-containing paired-end reads were obtained from each sample. First-strand cDNA synthesis was performed from all RNA using the Mint cDNA synthesis kit, with priming by a TRBC-specific oligonucleotide. After uracil-DNA glycosylase treatment, a first 18-cycle PCR used universal primers M1SS and BC2_uni_R on all cDNA. The paper's processing steps were these. For normalization, 1 million high-quality reads were randomly selected from each sample, with every read carrying a distinct molecular identifier. Instead of being binned into consensus sequences, reads with shared molecular identifiers were discarded. MiTCR, set to a Q25 quality threshold and the strictest error-elimination algorithm, was used for CDR3 identification, clonotype clustering and error correction. A nonparametric unseen species model with Euler transformation was used to estimate a lower bound on total TCR beta diversity. Clones were called with MiXCR by TCRdb after fastp trimmed the public reads at Q25, and only in-frame beta chains were retained. Each CDR3 protein appears once, grouped with its most common genes and DNA. The V and J calls come from TCRdb's annotation, not from the publication. The sample table records approximately 2,000,000 distinct CDR3 sequences; about 39% of these occur just once. 20% to 25% of the sample belongs to the ten largest clones.

Relative to germline, V is missing 4 bases and J is missing 13 bases, with 17 bases of the junction outside any gene match. The germline V gene encodes CDR1 SGHDT and CDR2 YYEEEE. Its CDR3 holds 15 amino acids, cysteine through phenylalanine. CDR3 DNA is the only sequence kept; it has 45 bases, read in frame from the first base. A note on this clonotype: Its antigen is not yet known. No qualities accompany the bases; no much larger clone lies one base away.

Sample: blood. This clonotype originated in a human donor in good health. The rearrangement combines TRBV5-6 with TRBJ1-5; 7 nucleotides in the junction match TRBD1. The CDR3 sequence is CASSRTGTSLGIQHF. The DNA sequence is given as TGTGCCAGCAGCCGGACAGGCACTTCGCTAGGCATTCAGCATTTT.